This T cell receptor (beta chain) was sequenced in a study of human T cells and chemical hapten exposure. TCRdb called the RACE reads again in MiXCR, with one record for every CDR3 protein. This table has more than 150,000 distinct CDR3 sequences, approximately 26% appearing once. As for time point: patch test 3, about 24 weeks after DPC sensitization. Specified treatment: therapeutic diphenylcyclopropenone sensitization with weekly scalp DPC. Suited to DPC and affected by alopecia, the donors ranged from 18 to 70 years old. The germline gives CDR1 SGDLS, CDR2 YYNGEE. The CDR3 covers 15 residues. V was clipped by 3 bases and J by 5 bases; unmatched bases: 5.

The input for sequencing was whole blood, taken in connection with sensitization to the hapten diphenylcyclopropenone (DPC). This receptor was taken from a woman aged 40 to 50 with alopecia areata. Some clones in this sample may be carry-over from other donors' samples. The V call is TRBV9, the J call TRBJ2-3, with TRBD2 matching over 11 bases. CDR3 region: CASSGGLAVGDTQYF. CDR3 bases: TGTGCCAGCAGCGGGGGACTAGCGGTCGGAGATACGCAGTATTTT.